This is a list of T cell receptor beta chains from one sample in a study of blood T cell repertoires in COVID-19. TCRdb's table, derived via immunoSEQ multiplex PCR, lists solely in-frame clones and lacks some. The table shows approximately 450,000 clones, with approximately 92% occurring only once. Sequencing was carried out using PBMCs or T cells enriched from blood (not recorded which). Receptor source: a man aged 30-40 years who had recovered from COVID-19. The CDR3 runs from the conserved cysteine through the conserved F or W. Clone size appears in some rows only: once, few, many, or a class for an expanded clone.

v_gene	j_gene	abundance	CDR3aa
TRBV7-2	TRBJ2-2	NA	CASSLVQGGTGELFF
TRBV7-8	TRBJ2-1	NA	CASSRTSGIPHEQFF
TRBV6-5	TRBJ2-7	NA	CASSKTSGRGYEQYF
TRBV12-3/TRBV12-4	TRBJ1-2	NA	CASSLNRVYGYTF
TRBV4-1	TRBJ2-3	NA	CASSQLAGVSDTQYF
TRBV6-5	TRBJ1-1	NA	CASSPVDRIWTEAFF
TRBV5-6	TRBJ2-2	NA	CASSQLDRNTGELFF
TRBV25-1	TRBJ1-4	once	CASSRTVNPHEKLFF
TRBV4-1	TRBJ2-2	NA	CASSQGTNTGELFF
TRBV5-1	TRBJ2-7	NA	CASSVTPGQGYEQYF
TRBV4-1	TRBJ1-3	NA	CASSTTTSSGNTIYF
TRBV5-6	TRBJ1-2	NA	CASSSDGEGGGYTF
TRBV6-5	TRBJ2-1	once	CASSYAGDFNEQFF
TRBV2	TRBJ1-1	NA	CVLLGGTGEARTEAFF
TRBV12-3/TRBV12-4	TRBJ2-7	NA	CASSLVSYEQYF
TRBV11-2	TRBJ2-3	NA	CASSKRLAGGKEAQYF
TRBV4-1	TRBJ2-1	once	CASSQFTQTSSLDEQFF
TRBV7-2	TRBJ1-2	NA	CASSFGTGFNYGYTF
TRBV7-2	TRBJ1-1	NA	CASSFGTGSGAHF
TRBV5-1	TRBJ1-1	NA	CASSSGKLITEAFF
TRBV3-1/TRBV3-2	TRBJ1-1	NA	CATGALGGREAFF
TRBV4-1	TRBJ1-6	NA	CASSQVGTANSPLHF
TRBV30	TRBJ1-4	NA	CAWSPPQAGYEKLFF
TRBV5-1	TRBJ2-1	NA	CASSLFEQTNEQFF
TRBV10-2	TRBJ2-2	NA	CASSETGTGELFF
TRBV19	TRBJ2-1	NA	CASSIGSGARKFF
TRBV5-1	TRBJ2-2	NA	CASSLGLDVPGELFF
TRBV19	TRBJ2-7	NA	CANAAENGVYEQYF
TRBV3-1/TRBV3-2	TRBJ1-2	NA	CASSQGDSGTGGYTF
TRBV19	TRBJ1-1	once	CASSIATNTEAFF
TRBV29-1	TRBJ1-2	NA	CSGLTGGSYGYTF
TRBV5-1	TRBJ2-1	NA	CASSEQGNEQFF
TRBV6-4	TRBJ2-7	NA	CASSDRAGGTYEQYF
TRBV15	TRBJ1-1	once	CATSRAKEGTTEAFF
TRBV6-5	TRBJ2-2	NA	CASRTGTMTGELFF
TRBV18	TRBJ2-5	NA	CASSPQREETQYF
TRBV28	TRBJ2-7	NA	CASISAGANSYEQYF
TRBV7-2	TRBJ1-2	once	CASSYPGGRSYGYTF
TRBV10-2	TRBJ2-3	NA	CASSRGDGSTDTQYF
TRBV7-6	TRBJ2-7	NA	CASSTGQELAGLLYEQYF
TRBV6-5	TRBJ1-2	NA	CASRQGDYGYTF
TRBV13	TRBJ1-4	NA	CASSSRTTNEKLFF
TRBV5-6	TRBJ2-5	NA	CASSLGPSGSQETQYF
TRBV28	TRBJ2-7	NA	CASTSPAYEQYF